Listed here are 22 T cell receptor beta chains from one sample, sequenced in a study of blood T cell repertoires in COVID-19. The protocol was immunoSEQ multiplex PCR, while the TCRdb copy is restricted to in-frame clones and leaves out a portion. This sample has some 50,000 clones, with about nine tenths found just once. Sequencing was carried out using peripheral blood. The origin of the receptors is a human donor in a cohort sampled during active COVID-19.

The CDR3 loop is CASSSPRTANYGYTF. In nucleotides, the CDR3 is TGTGCCAGCAGTTCACCCCGGACAGCTAACTATGGCTACACCTTC. The chain joins TRBV6-5 to TRBJ1-2; a weak D match, TRBD1 (6 bases). This CDR3 spans 15 amino acids. The germline V and J ends were trimmed by 4 bases and 0 bases, with 12 bases remaining between them. Germline CDR1 MNHEY, CDR2 SVGAGI.

The chain couples TRBV7-2 to TRBJ2-3, with 12 bases that match TRBD2. Losses at the gene ends were 1 base for V and 9 bases for J; bases not matched to a gene: 14. The CDR3 runs 18 residues. Germline loops: CDR1 SGHTA, CDR2 FQGNSA. The CDR3 protein is CASSLVSTGLAGGKTQYF. The DNA of the CDR3 is TGTGCCAGCAGCTTAGTCTCTACCGGGCTAGCGGGAGGGAAGACGCAGTATTTT.

The CDR3 is CATSGSKGLQTQYF. In DNA, the CDR3 is TGTGCCACTAGCGGGAGTAAAGGGTTGCAGACCCAGTACTTC. The V and J genes are TRBV24-1 and TRBJ2-5; 9 nucleotides line up with TRBD2. The germline V gene has CDR1 KGHDR and CDR2 SFDVKD. V lost 10 bases, J lost 6 bases, and 11 bases stayed unmatched. CDR3 length equals 14 residues.

This clone was recorded only once. The chain employs TRBV7-8 and TRBJ2-1; TRBD1 agrees at 8 bases. The junction had 11 bases not matched to a gene; V was cut back by 4 bases and J by 9 bases. Germline values: CDR1 SGHVS, CDR2 FQNEAQ. CDR3 length equals 15 residues. CDR3 DNA: TGTGCCAGCAGCTCTCGGACCCTACAGGGGGGTGAGCAGTTCTTC. It yields the protein CASSSRTLQGGEQFF.

The chain uses TRBV6-5 and TRBJ2-2, with 8 bases fitting TRBD2. V trimming: 8 bases; J trimming: 7 bases; junction bases outside the gene matches: 6. This CDR3 contains 13 residues. Germline values: CDR1 MNHEY, CDR2 SVGAGI. The CDR3: CASQRERYGELFF. The CDR3 DNA is TGTGCCAGCCAGCGGGAGAGGTACGGGGAGCTGTTTTTT.

This clone appeared a few times. The rearrangement uses TRBV5-1 and TRBJ2-7; 10 positions match TRBD1. The CDR3 is 15 residues long. V shed 0 bases and J 7 bases; nucleotides not matched to a gene: 7. Germline V gives CDR1 SGHRS, CDR2 YFSETQ. The CDR3 DNA is TGCGCCAGCAGCTTGGCTGGGACAGGGGAGAAGGAGCAGTACTTC. Amino acid sequence: CASSLAGTGEKEQYF. Drawing the rest from reference TRBV5-1 and TRBJ2-7, the complete variable domain is KAGVTQTPRYLIKTRGQQVTLSCSPISGHRSVSWYQQTPGQGLQFLFEYFSETQRNKGNFPGRFSGRQFSNSRSEMNVSTLELGDSALYLCASSLAGTGEKEQYFGPGTRLTVT.

This chain joins TRBV6-5 and TRBJ1-2; D is unresolved. The CDR3 contains 15 residues. V was shortened by 2 bases and J by 4 bases, with 14 bases between the two germline ends. Germline V lookup: CDR1 MNHEY, CDR2 SVGAGI. This CDR3 is CASSYQATHLYGYTF. The CDR3 DNA follows: TGTGCCAGCAGTTACCAGGCCACCCATCTCTATGGCTACACCTTC.

CDR3 loop: CASRSRQGLNTEAFF. The CDR3 DNA reads TGTGCCAGCAGGTCTAGACAGGGTTTGAACACTGAAGCTTTCTTT. The V call is TRBV5-6, the J call TRBJ1-1; the match to TRBD1 covers 7 bases. The CDR3 consists of 15 residues. V shed 5 bases, J shed 0 bases, and the junction held 7 bases outside the gene matches. Looked up from germline, CDR1 is SGHDT and CDR2 is YYEEEE.

The chain links TRBV6-5 to TRBJ1-4; maybe TRBD1 (6 bases). The CDR3 sequence is 12 residues long. Trimming pared 11 bases from V and 6 bases from J, leaving 13 bases between. CDR1 MNHEY and CDR2 SVGAGI come from the germline V gene. Here the CDR3 reads CALQGGDEKLFF. The CDR3 DNA is TGTGCCTTACAGGGCGGCGATGAAAAACTGTTTTTT.

The chain recombines TRBV6-2 or TRBV6-3 with TRBJ1-4; 8 bases align to TRBD1. Germline V CDR1 and CDR2: MNHEY, SVGEGT. V lost 6 bases and J lost 7; bases outside the gene matches: 7. The CDR3 length is 14 residues. CDR3 in amino acids: CASSTRTGLEKLFF. CDR3 nucleotide sequence: TGTGCCAGCAGCACGCGGACAGGGCTTGAAAAACTGTTTTTT.

V gene TRBV19 combines with J gene TRBJ1-2; tentative D call: TRBD1 (5 bases). From germline, CDR1 is LNHDA and CDR2 SQIVND (reference sequence). The CDR3 contains 13 residues. Trimming pared 3 bases from V and 4 bases from J, leaving 9 bases between. CDR3 bases: TGTGCCAGTAGTATGCCAGGGCCCTATGGCTACACCTTC. It specifies CASSMPGPYGYTF.

The J gene is TRBJ1-2, the V gene TRBV9; unclear D gene. CDR1 is SGDLS, CDR2 YYNGEE, per germline. V dropped 6 bases and J dropped 5 bases, with 17 bases sitting between them. This CDR3 is 14 amino acids long. The CDR3 DNA follows: TGTGCCAGCACCCGGGAGGGCAGCTATTATGGCTACACCTTC. Protein sequence: CASTREGSYYGYTF. Full variable domain (rest looked up from reference TRBV9 and TRBJ1-2): DSGVTQTPKHLITATGQRVTLRCSPRSGDLSVYWYQQSLDQGLQFLIQYYNGEERAKGNILERFSAQQFPDLHSELNLSSLELGDSALYFCASTREGSYYGYTFGSGTRLTVV.

V gene TRBV2 combines with J gene TRBJ2-1, with 8 bases fitting TRBD2. V dropped 6 bases and J dropped 1; count of bases not matched to a gene: 5. This CDR3 contains 15 residues. Germline lookup yields CDR1 SNHLY and CDR2 FYNNEI. Here the CDR3 reads CASSVSGESYNEQFF. In DNA form, the CDR3 reads TGTGCCAGCAGCGTTAGCGGGGAATCCTACAATGAGCAGTTCTTC.

The chain links TRBV4-1 to TRBJ2-3; D ambiguous. V dropped 0 bases and J dropped 0 bases, with 7 bases sitting between them. Per germline, CDR1 MGHRA and CDR2 YSYEKL. The CDR3 is made up of 15 amino acids. The CDR3 sequence: CASSQEQSSTDTQYF. The CDR3 DNA reads as TGCGCCAGCAGCCAAGAACAGAGTAGCACAGATACGCAGTATTTT.

The V gene is TRBV18, the J gene TRBJ2-7; 8 bases fit TRBD1. The CDR3 covers 14 residues. V lost 3 bases and J lost 3; bases outside the gene matches: 4. Germline V gives CDR1 KGHSH, CDR2 LQKENI. The chain's CDR3 is CASSPPGQDYEQYF. CDR3 in DNA: TGTGCCAGCTCACCCCCGGGACAGGACTACGAGCAGTACTTC.

Concerning this clone: Additional DNA sequences in this sample encode the identical CDR3. V gene TRBV9 combines with J gene TRBJ1-5; D is ambiguous. With 3 bases removed from V and 0 bases from J, the gap between germline ends came to 7 bases. The CDR3 is 14 residues long. Per germline, CDR1 SGDLS and CDR2 YYNGEE. This chain's CDR3 is CASSATDSNQPQHF. CDR3 nucleotides: TGTGCCAGCAGCGCCACAGATAGCAATCAGCCCCAGCATTTT.

J is TRBJ1-2 and V is TRBV12-5, with 8 bases aligning to TRBD1. Germline CDR1 reads LGHNT; CDR2 reads FRNRAP. The V and J ends lost 4 bases and 2 bases, in that order; junction bases with no gene match: 6. The CDR3 is made up of 15 amino acids. CDR3 loop: CASGSIGTGNYGYTF. CDR3 sequence (DNA): TGTGCTAGTGGTTCCATCGGGACAGGCAACTATGGCTACACCTTC.

The chain links TRBV5-6 to TRBJ1-1, with D uncertain. V was clipped by 4 bases and J by 1 base, with 11 bases between them. CDR3 length: 14 amino acids. In germline, CDR1 is SGHDT, CDR2 YYEEEE. This chain's CDR3 is CASSLVGRNTEAFF. In DNA form, the CDR3 reads TGTGCCAGCAGCCTAGTTGGTAGGAACACTGAAGCTTTCTTT.

The chain employs TRBV5-1 and TRBJ1-4, with D perhaps matching TRBD1 (6 bases). This CDR3 spans 15 amino acids. Trimming left V 4 bases short and J 8 bases short, with 18 bases between. CDR1 is SGHRS, CDR2 YFSETQ, per germline. CDR3: CASSGGQARGEKLFF. CDR3 bases: TGCGCCAGCAGCGGCGGGCAGGCAAGGGGGGAAAAACTGTTTTTT.

The V and J genes are TRBV7-9 and TRBJ1-5; TRBD1 matches 7 bases. This CDR3 region has 17 residues. Trimming at V came to 5 bases and at J to 1 base, leaving 11 bases not matched to a gene. The germline V gene has CDR1 SEHNR and CDR2 FQNEAQ (reference sequence). The DNA for the CDR3 is TGTGCCAGCAGCACCTGGAGGGGGCAGGGCAGCAATCAGCCCCAGCATTTT. This sequence encodes CASSTWRGQGSNQPQHF.

The J gene is TRBJ2-3, the V gene TRBV29-1; 9 bases match TRBD2. Germline lookup yields CDR1 SQVTM and CDR2 ANQGSEA. V shed 6 bases, J shed 1 base, and the junction held 5 bases outside the gene matches. The CDR3 totals 14 residues. The CDR3 spells CSVIAGARTDTQYF. The CDR3 DNA reads TGCAGCGTAATAGCGGGGGCCCGCACAGATACGCAGTATTTT.

This clone was observed a single time. The rearrangement uses TRBV10-3 and TRBJ2-5; D may be TRBD2 (6 bases). The germline gives CDR1 ENHRY, CDR2 SYGVKD. This CDR3 spans 15 amino acids. V lost 6 bases, J lost 3 bases, and 17 bases lay in between. CDR3 sequence (DNA): TGTGCCATCAGCCCTGGAGGGGTAGTGGAAGAGACCCAGTACTTC. Translated, it gives CAISPGGVVEETQYF.